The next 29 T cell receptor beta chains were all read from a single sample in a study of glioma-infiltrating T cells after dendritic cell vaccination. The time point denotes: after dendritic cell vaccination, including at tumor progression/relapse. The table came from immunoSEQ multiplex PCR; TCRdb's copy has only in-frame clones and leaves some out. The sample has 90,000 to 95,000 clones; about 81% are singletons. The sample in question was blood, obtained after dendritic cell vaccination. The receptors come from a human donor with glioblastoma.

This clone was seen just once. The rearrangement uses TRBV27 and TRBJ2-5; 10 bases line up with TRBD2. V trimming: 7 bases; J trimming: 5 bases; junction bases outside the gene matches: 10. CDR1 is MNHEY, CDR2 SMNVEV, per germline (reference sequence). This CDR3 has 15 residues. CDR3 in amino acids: CASKGLAGARETQYF. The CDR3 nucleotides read TGTGCCAGCAAAGGGCTAGCGGGGGCCCGGGAGACCCAGTACTTC.

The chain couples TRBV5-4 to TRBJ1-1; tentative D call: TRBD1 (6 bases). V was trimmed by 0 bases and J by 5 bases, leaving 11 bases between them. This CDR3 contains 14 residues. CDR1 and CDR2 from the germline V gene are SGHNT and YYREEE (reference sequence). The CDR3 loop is CASSLEQGLTEAFF. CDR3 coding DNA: TGTGCCAGCAGCTTGGAACAGGGCTTAACTGAAGCTTTCTTT.

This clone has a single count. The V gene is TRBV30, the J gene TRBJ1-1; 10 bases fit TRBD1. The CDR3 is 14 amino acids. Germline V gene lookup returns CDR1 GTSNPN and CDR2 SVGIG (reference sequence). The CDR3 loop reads CAGDRGGGSTEAFF. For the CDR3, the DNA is TGTGCTGGGGACAGGGGTGGGGGGTCCACTGAAGCTTTCTTT.

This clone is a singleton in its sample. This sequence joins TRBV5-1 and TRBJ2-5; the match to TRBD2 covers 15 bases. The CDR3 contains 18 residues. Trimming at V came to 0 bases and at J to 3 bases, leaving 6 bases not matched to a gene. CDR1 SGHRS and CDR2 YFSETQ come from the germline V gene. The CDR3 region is CASSLGPGTSGRKETQYF. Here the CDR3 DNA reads TGCGCCAGCAGCTTGGGGCCGGGGACTAGCGGGAGGAAAGAGACCCAGTACTTC.

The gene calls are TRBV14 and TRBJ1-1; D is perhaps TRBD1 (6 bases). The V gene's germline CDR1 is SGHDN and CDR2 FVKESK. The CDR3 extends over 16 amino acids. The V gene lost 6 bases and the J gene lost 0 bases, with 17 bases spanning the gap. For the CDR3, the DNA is TGTGCCAGCAGGCCAGACAGGAGCCCGTTGAACACTGAAGCTTTCTTT. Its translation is CASRPDRSPLNTEAFF.

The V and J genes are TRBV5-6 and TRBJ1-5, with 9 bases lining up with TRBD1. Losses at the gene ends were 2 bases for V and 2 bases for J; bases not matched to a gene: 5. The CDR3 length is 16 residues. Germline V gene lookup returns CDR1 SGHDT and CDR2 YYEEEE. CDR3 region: CASSFMDRGGNQPQHF. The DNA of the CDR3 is TGTGCCAGCAGCTTCATGGACAGGGGCGGCAATCAGCCCCAGCATTTT.

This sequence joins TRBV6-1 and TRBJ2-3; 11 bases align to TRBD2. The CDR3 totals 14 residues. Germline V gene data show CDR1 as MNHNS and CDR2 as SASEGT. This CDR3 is CGALTSGGTDTQYF. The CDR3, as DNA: TGTGGAGCCTTAACTAGCGGGGGTACAGATACGCAGTATTTT.

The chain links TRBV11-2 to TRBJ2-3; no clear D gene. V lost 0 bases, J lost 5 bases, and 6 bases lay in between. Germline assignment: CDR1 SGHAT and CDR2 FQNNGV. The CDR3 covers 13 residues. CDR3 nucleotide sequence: TGTGCCAGCAGCTTAGAATTGAGAGATACGCAGTATTTT. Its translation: CASSLELRDTQYF.

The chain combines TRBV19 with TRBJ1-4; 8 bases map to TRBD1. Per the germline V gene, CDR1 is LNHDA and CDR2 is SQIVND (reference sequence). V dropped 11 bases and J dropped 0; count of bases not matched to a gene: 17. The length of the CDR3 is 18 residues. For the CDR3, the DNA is TGTGCCTCGAAATCCTCGGACAGGGACCTTGCAACTAATGAAAAACTGTTTTTT. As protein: CASKSSDRDLATNEKLFF.

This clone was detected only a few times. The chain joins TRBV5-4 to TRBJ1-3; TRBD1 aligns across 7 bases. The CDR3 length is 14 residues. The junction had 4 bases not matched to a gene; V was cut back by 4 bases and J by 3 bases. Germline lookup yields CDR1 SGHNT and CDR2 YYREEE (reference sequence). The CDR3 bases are TGTGCCAGCAGCCCCGGGACAGTTGGAAACACCATATATTTT. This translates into CASSPGTVGNTIYF.

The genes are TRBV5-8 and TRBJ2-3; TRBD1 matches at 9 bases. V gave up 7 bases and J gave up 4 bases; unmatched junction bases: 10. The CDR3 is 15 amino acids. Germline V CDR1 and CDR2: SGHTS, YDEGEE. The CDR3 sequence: CASYETGGPADTQYF. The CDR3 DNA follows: TGTGCCAGCTATGAAACAGGGGGCCCCGCAGATACGCAGTATTTT.

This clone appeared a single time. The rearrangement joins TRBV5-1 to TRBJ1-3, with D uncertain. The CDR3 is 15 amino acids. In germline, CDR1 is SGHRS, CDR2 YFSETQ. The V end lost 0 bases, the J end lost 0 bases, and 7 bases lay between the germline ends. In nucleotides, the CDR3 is TGCGCCAGCAGCTTGGAGGGAGACTCTGGAAACACCATATATTTT. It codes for CASSLEGDSGNTIYF.

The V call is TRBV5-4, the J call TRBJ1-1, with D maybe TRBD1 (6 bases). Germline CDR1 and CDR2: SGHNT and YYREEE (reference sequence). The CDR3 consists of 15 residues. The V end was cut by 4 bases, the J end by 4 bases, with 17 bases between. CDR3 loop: CASSVPGAVGTEAFF. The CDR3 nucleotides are TGTGCCAGCAGCGTTCCAGGGGCCGTTGGCACTGAAGCTTTCTTT.

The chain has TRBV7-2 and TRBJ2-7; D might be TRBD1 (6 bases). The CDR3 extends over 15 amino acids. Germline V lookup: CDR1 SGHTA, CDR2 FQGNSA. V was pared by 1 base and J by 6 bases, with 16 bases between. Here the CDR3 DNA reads TGTGCCAGCAGCTTAGAGGGGGACCGTTCCAGCGAGCAGTACTTC. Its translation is CASSLEGDRSSEQYF.

In DNA, the CDR3 is TGCGCCAGCAGCTTGCCGACTCGGACAACTAATGAAAAACTGTTTTTT. Protein sequence: CASSLPTRTTNEKLFF. The chain uses TRBV5-1 and TRBJ1-4, with no clear D. Germline V gives CDR1 SGHRS, CDR2 YFSETQ. The CDR3 covers 16 residues. Trimming stripped 1 base from V and 0 bases from J, with 10 bases between.

Here the CDR3 DNA reads TGTGCCAGCTCACCACAGGGGGCGAGCTCTGGGGCCAACGTCCTGACTTTC. This sequence encodes CASSPQGASSGANVLTF. The rearrangement uses TRBV18 and TRBJ2-6; 7 bases are a match to TRBD1. This CDR3 is 17 amino acids long. J lost 0 bases, V lost 1 base, and 3 bases had no gene match. Germline values: CDR1 KGHSH, CDR2 LQKENI. The full variable domain, in which reference TRBV18 and TRBJ2-6 provide the parts outside the CDR3, is NAGVMQNPRHLVRRRGQEARLRCSPMKGHSHVYWYRQLPEEGLKFMVYLQKENIIDESGMPKERFSAEFPKEGPSILRIQQVVRGDSAAYFCASSPQGASSGANVLTFGAGSRLTVL.

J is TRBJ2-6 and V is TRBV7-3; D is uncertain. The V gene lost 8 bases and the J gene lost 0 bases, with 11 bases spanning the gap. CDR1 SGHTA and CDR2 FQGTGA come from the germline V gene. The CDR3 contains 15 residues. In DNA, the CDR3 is TGTGCCAGCGGGCCTCCCCGCTCTGGGGCCAACGTCCTGACTTTC. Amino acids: CASGPPRSGANVLTF. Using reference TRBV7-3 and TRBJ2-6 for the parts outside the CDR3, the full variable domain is GAGVSQTPSNKVTEKGKYVELRCDPISGHTALYWYRQSLGQGPEFLIYFQGTGAADDSGLPNDRFFAVRPEGSVSTLKIQRTERGDSAVYLCASGPPRSGANVLTFGAGSRLTVL.

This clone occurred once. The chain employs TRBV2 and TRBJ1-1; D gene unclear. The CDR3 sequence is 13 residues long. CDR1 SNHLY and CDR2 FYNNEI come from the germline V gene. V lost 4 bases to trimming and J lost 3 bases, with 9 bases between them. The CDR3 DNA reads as TGTGCCAGCAGTGGGTCCGGGGACACTGAAGCTTTCTTT. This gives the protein CASSGSGDTEAFF.

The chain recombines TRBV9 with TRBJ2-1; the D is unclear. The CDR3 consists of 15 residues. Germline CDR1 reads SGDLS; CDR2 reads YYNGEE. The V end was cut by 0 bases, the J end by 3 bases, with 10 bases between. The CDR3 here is CASSVDYMIYNEQFF. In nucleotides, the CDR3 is TGTGCCAGCAGCGTAGACTACATGATCTACAATGAGCAGTTCTTC.

The DNA of the CDR3 is TGTGCCAGCAGCCGAAGGGACAGATACGAGCAGTACGTC. Translation gives CASSRRDRYEQYV. V and J are TRBV27 and TRBJ2-7; 7 bases are a match to TRBD1. The trim removed 6 bases at V and 4 bases at J, leaving 6 bases unmatched. The CDR3 has 13 residues. Germline CDR1 is MNHEY and CDR2 is SMNVEV (reference sequence).

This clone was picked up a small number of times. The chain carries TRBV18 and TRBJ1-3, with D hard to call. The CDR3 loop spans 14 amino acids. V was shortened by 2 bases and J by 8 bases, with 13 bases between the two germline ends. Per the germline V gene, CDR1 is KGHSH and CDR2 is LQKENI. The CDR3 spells CASSPLASQDTIYF. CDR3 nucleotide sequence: TGTGCCAGCTCACCATTGGCCTCGCAGGACACCATATATTTT.

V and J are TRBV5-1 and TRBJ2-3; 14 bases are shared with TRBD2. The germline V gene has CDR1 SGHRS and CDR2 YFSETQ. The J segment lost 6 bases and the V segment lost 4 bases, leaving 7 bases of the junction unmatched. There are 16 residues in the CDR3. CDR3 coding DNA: TGCGCCAGCAGCGGGGGGACTAGCGGGAGAAGTGATACGCAGTATTTT. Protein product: CASSGGTSGRSDTQYF.

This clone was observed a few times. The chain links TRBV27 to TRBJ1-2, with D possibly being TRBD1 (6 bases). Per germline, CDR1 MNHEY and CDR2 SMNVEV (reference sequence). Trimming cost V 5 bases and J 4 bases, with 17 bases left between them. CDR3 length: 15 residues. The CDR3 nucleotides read TGTGCCAGCAGTCTCAGGGGCGCAAACTCCTATGGCTACACCTTC. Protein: CASSLRGANSYGYTF.

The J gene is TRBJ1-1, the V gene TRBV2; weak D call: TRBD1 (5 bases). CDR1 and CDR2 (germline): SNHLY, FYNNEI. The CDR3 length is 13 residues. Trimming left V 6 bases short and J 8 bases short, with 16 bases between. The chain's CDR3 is CASRGPGGREAFF. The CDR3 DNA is TGTGCCAGCAGGGGACCGGGAGGGAGAGAAGCTTTCTTT.

The CDR3 region has the DNA TGTGCCAGTAGTATTCCCCGAACAGCTTCCTTCTCAGGGAATCAGCCCCAGCATTTT. Translating gives CASSIPRTASFSGNQPQHF. This chain joins TRBV19 and TRBJ1-5, with D tentatively TRBD1 (5 bases). V dropped 3 bases and J dropped 4 bases, with 25 bases sitting between them. This CDR3 contains 19 residues. From germline, CDR1 is LNHDA and CDR2 SQIVND (reference sequence). The full variable domain, with the rest looked up from reference TRBV19 and TRBJ1-5, is DGGITQSPKYLFRKEGQNVTLSCEQNLNHDAMYWYRQDPGQGLRLIYYSQIVNDFQKGDIAEGYSVSREKKESFPLTVTSAQKNPTAFYLCASSIPRTASFSGNQPQHFGDGTRLSIL.

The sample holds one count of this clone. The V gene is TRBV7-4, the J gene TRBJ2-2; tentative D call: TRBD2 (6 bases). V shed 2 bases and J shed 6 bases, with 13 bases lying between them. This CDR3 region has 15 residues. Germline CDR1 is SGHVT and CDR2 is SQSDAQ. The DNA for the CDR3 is TGTGCCAGCAGCTTACTTCGGGAGTGGGCCGGGGAGCTGTTTTTT. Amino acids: CASSLLREWAGELFF.

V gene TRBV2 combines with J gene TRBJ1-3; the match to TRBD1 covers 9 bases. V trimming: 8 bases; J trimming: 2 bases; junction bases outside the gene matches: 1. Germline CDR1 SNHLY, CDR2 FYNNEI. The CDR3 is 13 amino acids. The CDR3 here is CASRDRAGNTIYF. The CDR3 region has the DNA TGTGCCAGCCGGGACAGGGCTGGAAACACCATATATTTT.

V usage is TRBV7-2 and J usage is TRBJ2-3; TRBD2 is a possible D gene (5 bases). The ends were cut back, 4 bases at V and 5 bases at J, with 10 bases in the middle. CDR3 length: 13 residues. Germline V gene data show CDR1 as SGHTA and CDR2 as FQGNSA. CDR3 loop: CASSYNRGDTQYF. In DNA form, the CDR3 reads TGTGCCAGCAGCTACAACCGGGGAGATACGCAGTATTTT.

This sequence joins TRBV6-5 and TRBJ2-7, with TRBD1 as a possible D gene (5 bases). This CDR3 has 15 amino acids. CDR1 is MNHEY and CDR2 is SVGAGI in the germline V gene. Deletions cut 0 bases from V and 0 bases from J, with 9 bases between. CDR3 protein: CASSYSGPSSYEQYF. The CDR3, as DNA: TGTGCCAGCAGTTACTCGGGGCCAAGCTCCTACGAGCAGTACTTC.